This TCR beta chain stems from a study of blood T cell repertoires in COVID-19. Study summary: Acute-phase and convalescent COVID-19 samples originated in the United States, Italy and Spain. Nucleic acid was either cDNA or gDNA, and it came from T cells, B-cell-depleted T cells, or PBMCs.

Per the study methods: Reference gene primer amplification in the assay estimated nucleated cell counts. Sequencing used immunoSEQ multiplex PCR; TCRdb keeps in-frame clones, though not all of them. D and trimming come from the DNA, and the V and J calls and clone size come from that table. The sample lists tens of thousands of clones; around 83% were seen once. Germline-derived CDR1 and CDR2 are SGHVS and FNYEAQ. The CDR3 runs to 14 residues. Trimming took 5 bases from V and 8 from J; bases not matched to a gene: 6. The origin of this receptor is a man aged 55 to 70 with active COVID-19. The sequencing sample was made of peripheral blood. The V and J genes are TRBV7-6 and TRBJ2-1, with 10 positions matching TRBD2. The CDR3 DNA follows: TGTGCCAGCAGCGGAGCGGGGGGGCGCGATGAGCAGTTCTTC. This sequence encodes CASSGAGGRDEQFF.